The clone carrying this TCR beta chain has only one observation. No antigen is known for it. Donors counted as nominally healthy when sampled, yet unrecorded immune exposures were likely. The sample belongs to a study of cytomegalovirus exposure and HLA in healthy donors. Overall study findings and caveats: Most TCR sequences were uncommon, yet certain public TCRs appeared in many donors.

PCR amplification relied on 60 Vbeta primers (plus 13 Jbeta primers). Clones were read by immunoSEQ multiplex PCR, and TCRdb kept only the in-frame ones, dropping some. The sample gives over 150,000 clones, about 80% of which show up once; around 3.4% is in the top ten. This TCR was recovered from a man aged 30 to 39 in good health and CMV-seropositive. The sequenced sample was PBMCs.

CDR3 loop: CASSLFWSAYEQYF. The CDR3 nucleotides are TGTGCCAGCAGTTTATTTTGGAGCGCCTACGAGCAGTACTTC. V and J are TRBV27 and TRBJ2-7; D unresolved. The germline CDR1 and CDR2 sequences are MNHEY and SMNVEV (reference sequence). V was shortened by 1 base and J by 2 bases, with 9 bases between the two germline ends. The CDR3 has 14 residues.